Reported below is one T cell receptor beta chain. These data come from a study of blood T cells in healthy people across ages. V lost 2 bases to trimming and J lost 6 bases, with 12 bases between them. Per the germline V gene, CDR1 is SQVTM and CDR2 is ANQGSEA. The CDR3 contains 13 residues. With a J-beta primer mix and a sample-barcoded 5' primer, a second PCR ran about 7 to 12 cycles. TCRdb reanalysed the 5' RACE reads using MiXCR and keeps one entry per CDR3 protein. In the table there are about 800,000 distinct CDR3 sequences, 58% of which are singletons. The chain joins TRBV29-1 to TRBJ2-3; a possible D gene is TRBD1 (5 bases). Sequencing was performed on blood. The source is a man aged 25-45 years in good health. Here the CDR3 DNA reads TGCAGCGTTGAATCTCAGGGTGGGGATACGCAGTATTTT. This encodes CSVESQGGDTQYF.